This is a list of T cell receptor beta chains from one sample in a study of cytomegalovirus exposure and HLA in healthy donors. Produced via immunoSEQ multiplex PCR; TCRdb's table is partial and in-frame only. The sample shows over 95,000 clones, 74% of them seen only once. Sequencing used PBMCs. These receptors all stem from a woman between 35 and 50 years old in good health and CMV-seropositive. CDR3s include the opening cysteine and the closing phenylalanine or tryptophan. The D gene is left open where the match is weak. Size is stated for part of the rows, as once, few or many counts, or as a class when the clone is expanded.

D gene: TRBD2; V gene: TRBV5-6; J gene: TRBJ2-5; clone size: .; CDR3 protein: CASSFSGAGETQYF; CDR3 DNA: TGTGCCAGCAGCTTTAGCGGGGCCGGGGAGACCCAGTACTTC
D gene: .; V gene: TRBV5-1; J gene: TRBJ2-3; clone size: .; CDR3 protein: CASRAGQSTDTQYF; CDR3 DNA: TGCGCCAGCAGAGCTGGACAGAGCACAGATACGCAGTATTTT
D gene: TRBD1; V gene: TRBV6-1; J gene: TRBJ1-2; clone size: few; CDR3 protein: CASTVAGTGSGYTF; CDR3 DNA: TGTGCCAGCACCGTGGCGGGGACAGGGAGTGGCTACACCTTC
D gene: .; V gene: TRBV19; J gene: TRBJ1-4; clone size: .; CDR3 protein: CASSATLWAEREEKLFF; CDR3 DNA: TGTGCCAGTAGTGCTACCCTGTGGGCAGAGAGGGAAGAAAAACTGTTTTTT
D gene: TRBD1; V gene: TRBV7-9; J gene: TRBJ1-5; clone size: .; CDR3 protein: CASSFSGTEASGPQHF; CDR3 DNA: TGTGCCAGCAGCTTCTCCGGGACAGAGGCATCAGGCCCCCAGCATTTT
D gene: .; V gene: TRBV4-1; J gene: TRBJ2-1; clone size: .; CDR3 protein: CASSPSPLESSYNEQFF; CDR3 DNA: TGCGCCAGCAGCCCCTCCCCACTAGAAAGCTCCTACAATGAGCAGTTCTTC
D gene: TRBD1; V gene: TRBV6-1; J gene: TRBJ2-3; clone size: .; CDR3 protein: CASSAGQGPTDTQYF; CDR3 DNA: TGTGCCAGCAGTGCCGGACAGGGGCCAACAGATACGCAGTATTTT
D gene: TRBD1; V gene: TRBV7-8; J gene: TRBJ2-7; clone size: .; CDR3 protein: CASSLDRGYEQYF; CDR3 DNA: TGTGCCAGCAGCTTAGACAGGGGGTACGAGCAGTACTTC
D gene: TRBD1; V gene: TRBV6-5; J gene: TRBJ1-1; clone size: .; CDR3 protein: CASSYEGRGTEAFF; CDR3 DNA: TGTGCCAGCAGTTACGAGGGCAGGGGGACTGAAGCTTTCTTT
D gene: TRBD2; V gene: TRBV5-4; J gene: TRBJ2-3; clone size: .; CDR3 protein: CASRRAGGSDTQYF; CDR3 DNA: TGTGCCAGCAGACGCGCGGGAGGATCAGATACGCAGTATTTT
D gene: .; V gene: TRBV27; J gene: TRBJ1-5; clone size: .; CDR3 protein: CASSLKGGNQPQHF; CDR3 DNA: TGTGCCAGCAGTTTAAAGGGGGGGAATCAGCCCCAGCATTTT
D gene: TRBD2; V gene: TRBV19; J gene: TRBJ2-1; clone size: few; CDR3 protein: CASSILAGALDEQFF; CDR3 DNA: TGTGCCAGTAGTATTCTAGCGGGGGCCCTCGATGAGCAGTTCTTC
D gene: TRBD1; V gene: TRBV6-1; J gene: TRBJ1-2; clone size: .; CDR3 protein: CACSEFGDRVGYTF; CDR3 DNA: TGTGCCTGCAGTGAGTTTGGGGACAGGGTCGGCTACACCTTC
D gene: .; V gene: TRBV9; J gene: TRBJ1-3; clone size: .; CDR3 protein: CASSVASSPNSGNTIYF; CDR3 DNA: TGTGCCAGCAGCGTAGCTTCAAGCCCGAACTCTGGAAACACCATATATTTT
D gene: TRBD1; V gene: TRBV28; J gene: TRBJ1-5; clone size: few; CDR3 protein: CASRSGQESQPQHF; CDR3 DNA: TGTGCCAGCAGGAGTGGACAGGAGAGTCAGCCCCAGCATTTT
D gene: .; V gene: TRBV6-5; J gene: TRBJ1-6; clone size: .; CDR3 protein: CASRPPQGRSPLHF; CDR3 DNA: TGTGCCAGCAGGCCCCCGCAGGGTCGATCACCCCTCCACTTT
D gene: TRBD2; V gene: TRBV2; J gene: TRBJ2-3; clone size: once; CDR3 protein: CASRPGLAGGTDTQYF; CDR3 DNA: TGTGCCAGCAGGCCCGGACTAGCCGGGGGCACAGATACGCAGTATTTT
D gene: .; V gene: TRBV6-1; J gene: TRBJ1-4; clone size: .; CDR3 protein: CASSEVPGWQRSDEKLFF; CDR3 DNA: TGTGCCAGCAGTGAAGTCCCGGGGTGGCAGAGGTCGGATGAAAAACTGTTTTTT
D gene: TRBD2; V gene: TRBV11-3; J gene: TRBJ2-7; clone size: .; CDR3 protein: CASSLAGGRGSYEQYF; CDR3 DNA: TGTGCCAGCAGCTTAGCCGGCGGGAGAGGGTCCTACGAGCAGTACTTC
D gene: .; V gene: TRBV14; J gene: TRBJ2-7; clone size: .; CDR3 protein: CASSLPNSYEQYF; CDR3 DNA: TGTGCCAGCAGCCTCCCCAATTCCTACGAGCAGTACTTC
D gene: TRBD1; V gene: TRBV5-1; J gene: TRBJ1-1; clone size: .; CDR3 protein: CASSLTGGVTEAFF; CDR3 DNA: TGCGCCAGCAGCCTGACAGGGGGCGTCACTGAAGCTTTCTTT
D gene: TRBD1; V gene: TRBV14; J gene: TRBJ1-1; clone size: .; CDR3 protein: CASSRPGTGPTEAFF; CDR3 DNA: TGTGCCAGCAGTCGTCCCGGGACAGGGCCCACTGAAGCTTTCTTT
D gene: .; V gene: TRBV7-8; J gene: TRBJ1-1; clone size: .; CDR3 protein: CASSSTAGGFRNTEAFF; CDR3 DNA: TGTGCCAGCAGCTCAACCGCGGGCGGGTTCAGGAACACTGAAGCTTTCTTT